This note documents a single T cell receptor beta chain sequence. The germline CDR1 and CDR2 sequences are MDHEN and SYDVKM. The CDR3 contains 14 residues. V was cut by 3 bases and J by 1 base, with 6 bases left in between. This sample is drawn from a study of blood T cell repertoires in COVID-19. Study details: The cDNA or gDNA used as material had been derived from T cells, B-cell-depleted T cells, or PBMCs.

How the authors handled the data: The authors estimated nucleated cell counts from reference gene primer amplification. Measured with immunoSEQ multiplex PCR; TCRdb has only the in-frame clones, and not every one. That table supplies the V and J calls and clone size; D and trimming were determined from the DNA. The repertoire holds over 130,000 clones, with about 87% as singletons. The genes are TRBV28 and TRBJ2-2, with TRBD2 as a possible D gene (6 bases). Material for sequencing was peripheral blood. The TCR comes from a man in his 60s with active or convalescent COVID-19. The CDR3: CASSLGGNTGELFF. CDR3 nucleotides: TGTGCCAGCAGTTTGGGAGGGAACACCGGGGAGCTGTTTTTT.